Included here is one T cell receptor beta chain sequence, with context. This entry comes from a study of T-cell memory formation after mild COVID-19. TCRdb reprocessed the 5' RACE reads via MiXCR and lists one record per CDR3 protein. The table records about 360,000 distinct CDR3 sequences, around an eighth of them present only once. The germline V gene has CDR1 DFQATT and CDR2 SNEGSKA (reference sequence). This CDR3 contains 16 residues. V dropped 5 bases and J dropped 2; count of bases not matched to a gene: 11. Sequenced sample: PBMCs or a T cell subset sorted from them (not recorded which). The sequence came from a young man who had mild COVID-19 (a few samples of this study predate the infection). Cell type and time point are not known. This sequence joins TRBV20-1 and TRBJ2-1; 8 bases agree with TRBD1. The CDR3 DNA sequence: TGCAGTGCTTGGGAAAGGACAGGGAGACCCTACAATGAGCAGTTCTTC. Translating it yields CSAWERTGRPYNEQFF.